The entry below describes one T cell receptor beta chain. There is no known antigen for this receptor. The input lacks base qualities; no much larger clone sits a single base away. The collaborating institutions used their own protocols to collect whole blood in K2EDTA tubes. For TCRbeta analysis, collaborators shipped samples in one of three forms: frozen whole blood, isolated PBMCs, or DNA extracted from either of those sample types. This entry belongs to a study of blood T cell repertoires in COVID-19 (dated by TCRdb to the early 2020s). Notes on the research overall: Samples from collaborators originated in the United States, Italy and Spain and spanned both the acute and convalescent phases of COVID-19. The material from the prospective study consisted of cDNA or gDNA derived from T cells, B-cell-depleted T cells, or PBMCs. Deeply sampled blood TCRbeta repertoires from subjects exposed to, actively infected with, or recovered from COVID-19 were included in the dataset. The repertoires were released in a freely available public database meant as a resource for research on the immune response to SARS-CoV-2. Samples came from the ongoing ImmuneRACE study (first 160 participants) plus 1,254 subjects from 6 global collaborators. The sample metadata nearly always contained a de-identified subject ID, COVID-19 status, age in years and sex. Where HLA class I and class II types were available, the types were taken from metadata supplied by the sample provider, not from assay-based typing. On the study overall, not on this receptor specifically: How much clinical and demographic metadata was included differed by source and by participant, and the metadata was provided uncurated.

TCRbeta CDR3 regions were amplified from genomic DNA using the immunoSEQ Assay, a bias-controlled multiplex PCR. Per the original workflow: Within the assay, amplification of reference gene primers was used to estimate how many nucleated cells each sample contained. Sequence reads were collapsed and filtered to measure the absolute abundance of every unique TCRbeta CDR3 rearrangement. For each sample, productive Simpson clonality was calculated by taking the square root of Simpson's diversity index across productive rearrangements. The clones in this table, taken by TCRdb from immuneACCESS, are in-frame only. Not every clone is retained; where verified, under half of the shortfall comes from an unresolved V gene, and the cause of the rest is unknown. Clone size and V and J calls were adopted from that table, with D and trimming inferred from the DNA. Counted in this sample were more than 75,000 clones; about four fifths of them appeared once. Around 14% of the sample is taken by the ten largest.

CDR1 and CDR2, per the germline V gene, are KGHSH and LQKENI. The junction shows trimming of 0 bases on V and 3 bases on J, plus 5 bases between the germline ends. The CDR3 spans 14 residues, from the cysteine through the phenylalanine. Only CDR3 DNA remains: 42 bases, in frame from the first base. This receptor chain uses TRBV18 and TRBJ2-2; the D gene cannot be named for sure. This sequence originates from a human donor in a cohort sampled during active COVID-19. The sample taken for sequencing was peripheral blood. The CDR3 protein sequence reads: CASSPPGDTGELFF. The bases are TGTGCCAGCTCACCACCGGGCGACACCGGGGAGCTGTTTTTT.